These T cell receptor beta chains were read from a single sample in a study of memory CD4+ T cells and cytomegalovirus serostatus. Clones were read by immunoSEQ multiplex PCR, and TCRdb kept only the in-frame ones, dropping some. The repertoire holds 70,000 or so clones, with just under 80% as singletons. Sequenced: memory CD4+ T cells from blood. Receptors originate from an adult in good health and CMV-seropositive. CDR3s include the opening cysteine and the closing phenylalanine or tryptophan. The order of the fields is V gene, J gene, clone size, CDR3 length, D gene, CDR3 DNA, CDR3 protein. The D gene is left open where the match is weak. Where a row states a size, it is once, few, many or the class of an expanded clone; other rows omit it.

v_gene: TRBV11-2
j_gene: TRBJ2-1
abundance: .
len: 13
d_gene: TRBD1
CDR3nt: TGTGCCAGCAGCTTTACAGGGGACAATGAGCAGTTCTTC
CDR3aa: CASSFTGDNEQFF

v_gene: TRBV6-5
j_gene: TRBJ1-1
abundance: .
len: 13
d_gene: .
CDR3nt: TGTGCCAGCAGTCGTACAGGGATCACTGAAGCTTTCTTT
CDR3aa: CASSRTGITEAFF

v_gene: TRBV18
j_gene: TRBJ1-1
abundance: .
len: 16
d_gene: TRBD1
CDR3nt: TGTGCCAGCTCACCGGACAGGGGAGGGGTACACACTGAAGCTTTCTTT
CDR3aa: CASSPDRGGVHTEAFF

v_gene: TRBV28
j_gene: TRBJ2-1
abundance: once
len: 14
d_gene: .
CDR3nt: TGTGCCAGCGTTTGGGGGCGGGGGACTGGTGAGCAGTTCTTC
CDR3aa: CASVWGRGTGEQFF

v_gene: TRBV5-1
j_gene: TRBJ2-6
abundance: .
len: 16
d_gene: .
CDR3nt: TGCGCCAGCAGCTCATCCCCAGGGGCTGGGGCCAACGTCCTGACTTTC
CDR3aa: CASSSSPGAGANVLTF

v_gene: TRBV18
j_gene: TRBJ1-3
abundance: .
len: 13
d_gene: TRBD1
CDR3nt: TGTGCCAGCTCACCACCGGCGGGACAGACCATATATTTT
CDR3aa: CASSPPAGQTIYF

v_gene: TRBV10-2
j_gene: TRBJ1-2
abundance: .
len: 15
d_gene: TRBD1
CDR3nt: TGCGCCAGCAGTGAGCCAGAGGACAGGGAAGGAGGCTACACCTTC
CDR3aa: CASSEPEDREGGYTF

v_gene: TRBV11-2
j_gene: TRBJ2-7
abundance: .
len: 14
d_gene: TRBD1
CDR3nt: TGTGCCAGCAGCTTAAGAACAGGGGGAGGCGAGCAGTACTTC
CDR3aa: CASSLRTGGGEQYF

v_gene: TRBV11-3
j_gene: TRBJ2-3
abundance: few
len: 17
d_gene: TRBD2
CDR3nt: TGTGCCAGCAGCCGCGGGACTAGCGCACTGAGGCCAGATACGCAGTATTTT
CDR3aa: CASSRGTSALRPDTQYF

v_gene: TRBV25-1
j_gene: TRBJ2-2
abundance: .
len: 16
d_gene: .
CDR3nt: TGTGCCAGCAGCGCCGCCGGATCAACAAACACCGGGGAGCTGTTTTTT
CDR3aa: CASSAAGSTNTGELFF

v_gene: TRBV7-6
j_gene: TRBJ2-3
abundance: .
len: 16
d_gene: TRBD2
CDR3nt: TGTGCCAGCAGCCCTGGGACTAGCGGGAGGGCAGATACGCAGTATTTT
CDR3aa: CASSPGTSGRADTQYF

v_gene: TRBV5-4
j_gene: TRBJ1-2
abundance: .
len: 15
d_gene: .
CDR3nt: TGTGCCAGCACCGTCGAACGGGGAGCAGCCTCCGGCTACACCTTC
CDR3aa: CASTVERGAASGYTF

v_gene: TRBV19
j_gene: TRBJ1-3
abundance: .
len: 14
d_gene: .
CDR3nt: TGTGCCAGTTGCCGACTAGGCTCTGGAAACACCATATATTTT
CDR3aa: CASCRLGSGNTIYF

v_gene: TRBV7-2
j_gene: TRBJ2-1
abundance: .
len: 17
d_gene: .
CDR3nt: TGTGCCAGCAGCCCGCAGGGAGTCGGGATAGCACCAAGGGAGCAGTTCTTC
CDR3aa: CASSPQGVGIAPREQFF

v_gene: TRBV5-4
j_gene: TRBJ2-1
abundance: .
len: 15
d_gene: .
CDR3nt: TGTGCCAGCAGCCCCAGGGGGGAGTTCAACAATGAGCAGTTCTTC
CDR3aa: CASSPRGEFNNEQFF

v_gene: TRBV11-2
j_gene: TRBJ1-1
abundance: .
len: 15
d_gene: TRBD1
CDR3nt: TGTGCCAGCAGCCCTTGGACAGGGGGCGTGACTGAAGCTTTCTTT
CDR3aa: CASSPWTGGVTEAFF

v_gene: TRBV7-9
j_gene: TRBJ1-2
abundance: many
len: 11
d_gene: .
CDR3nt: TGTGCCAGCAGCTTATATACCGGCTACACCTTC
CDR3aa: CASSLYTGYTF

v_gene: TRBV18
j_gene: TRBJ1-5
abundance: few
len: 13
d_gene: .
CDR3nt: TGTGCCAGCTCACCTGATTTCAATCAGCCCCAGCATTTT
CDR3aa: CASSPDFNQPQHF

v_gene: TRBV6-1
j_gene: TRBJ1-1
abundance: .
len: 14
d_gene: .
CDR3nt: TGTGCCAGCAGGGTGGGGTACGGAAACACTGAAGCTTTCTTT
CDR3aa: CASRVGYGNTEAFF

v_gene: TRBV7-6
j_gene: TRBJ1-2
abundance: .
len: 15
d_gene: .
CDR3nt: TGTGCCAGCAGTTTAGGACAGCGGTCCTTGGGTGGCTACACCTTC
CDR3aa: CASSLGQRSLGGYTF

v_gene: TRBV4-2
j_gene: TRBJ2-3
abundance: once
len: 15
d_gene: TRBD2
CDR3nt: TGTGCCAGCAGCCAAATAAGCGGGGGCACAGATACGCAGTATTTT
CDR3aa: CASSQISGGTDTQYF

v_gene: TRBV10-1
j_gene: TRBJ1-2
abundance: .
len: 13
d_gene: .
CDR3nt: TGCGCCAGCAGCCGTCAGGGAGGGGATGGCTACACCTTC
CDR3aa: CASSRQGGDGYTF

v_gene: TRBV25-1
j_gene: TRBJ1-3
abundance: .
len: 13
d_gene: .
CDR3nt: TGTGCCAGCAGTCGGGGTGACGGAAACACCATATATTTT
CDR3aa: CASSRGDGNTIYF

v_gene: TRBV15
j_gene: TRBJ2-1
abundance: .
len: 17
d_gene: TRBD2
CDR3nt: TGTGCCACCAGCAGAAACCCGGGACTAGCTGATCCCAATGAGCAGTTCTTC
CDR3aa: CATSRNPGLADPNEQFF

v_gene: TRBV18
j_gene: TRBJ1-2
abundance: .
len: 14
d_gene: .
CDR3nt: TGTGCCAGCTCACCCGCACCGGGGGCCTATGGCTACACCTTC
CDR3aa: CASSPAPGAYGYTF

v_gene: TRBV18
j_gene: TRBJ2-3
abundance: few
len: 15
d_gene: TRBD2
CDR3nt: TGTGCCAGCTCACCGATCGCGGGAGTGGGAGATACGCAGTATTTT
CDR3aa: CASSPIAGVGDTQYF

v_gene: TRBV7-9
j_gene: TRBJ1-1
abundance: .
len: 14
d_gene: TRBD1
CDR3nt: TGTGCCAGCAGCTTGGACAGGAGTTCGACTGAAGCTTTCTTT
CDR3aa: CASSLDRSSTEAFF

v_gene: TRBV30
j_gene: TRBJ1-2
abundance: .
len: 13
d_gene: TRBD1
CDR3nt: TGTGCCTCCTCATTGACAGGGGGCTATGGCTACACCTTC
CDR3aa: CASSLTGGYGYTF

v_gene: TRBV11-2
j_gene: TRBJ2-1
abundance: .
len: 11
d_gene: .
CDR3nt: TGTGCCAGCAGCTTAATTGACGAGCAGTTCTTC
CDR3aa: CASSLIDEQFF

v_gene: TRBV5-1
j_gene: TRBJ2-1
abundance: .
len: 15
d_gene: TRBD2
CDR3nt: TGCGCCAGCAGCCCGCGAACCTCGACTAGCGGGGAGCAGTTCTTC
CDR3aa: CASSPRTSTSGEQFF

v_gene: TRBV6-5
j_gene: TRBJ2-4
abundance: .
len: 13
d_gene: .
CDR3nt: TGTGCCAGCAGTTACTCGAACGGTTTCATTCAGTACTTC
CDR3aa: CASSYSNGFIQYF

v_gene: TRBV15
j_gene: TRBJ1-4
abundance: .
len: 15
d_gene: .
CDR3nt: TGTGCCACCAGCACCCAGGGGAGGACGAATGAAAAACTGTTTTTT
CDR3aa: CATSTQGRTNEKLFF

v_gene: TRBV9
j_gene: TRBJ1-1
abundance: .
len: 15
d_gene: .
CDR3nt: TGTGCCAGCAGCCCGATGCCCCAGGGAAACACTGAAGCTTTCTTT
CDR3aa: CASSPMPQGNTEAFF

v_gene: TRBV18
j_gene: TRBJ1-2
abundance: .
len: 16
d_gene: TRBD1
CDR3nt: TGTGCCAGCTCACCGGGACAGGGGGTGGTACGCTATGGCTACACCTTC
CDR3aa: CASSPGQGVVRYGYTF

v_gene: TRBV4-1
j_gene: TRBJ2-3
abundance: .
len: 15
d_gene: TRBD1
CDR3nt: TGCGCCAGCAGCCTGCAGGGGGCTAGCACAGATACGCAGTATTTT
CDR3aa: CASSLQGASTDTQYF

v_gene: TRBV7-8
j_gene: TRBJ1-3
abundance: .
len: 14
d_gene: .
CDR3nt: TGTGCCAGCAGCTCCCCCTTTCCTGGAAACACCATATATTTT
CDR3aa: CASSSPFPGNTIYF

v_gene: TRBV19
j_gene: TRBJ2-5
abundance: .
len: 16
d_gene: TRBD1
CDR3nt: TGTGCCAGTAGTATCACAGGGGCCTCAGTGGGAGAGACCCAGTACTTC
CDR3aa: CASSITGASVGETQYF

v_gene: TRBV19
j_gene: TRBJ1-1
abundance: .
len: 17
d_gene: .
CDR3nt: TGTGCCAGTACCCTGTTCAGGGGTACGGGGACCGACACTGAAGCTTTCTTT
CDR3aa: CASTLFRGTGTDTEAFF

v_gene: TRBV5-4
j_gene: TRBJ2-2
abundance: .
len: 15
d_gene: .
CDR3nt: TGTGCCAGCAGCTTGGGCCAGGACTACACCGGGGAGCTGTTTTTT
CDR3aa: CASSLGQDYTGELFF

v_gene: TRBV7-2
j_gene: TRBJ2-2
abundance: .
len: 14
d_gene: .
CDR3nt: TGTGCCAGCAGCACCGGGACTCACACCGGGGAGCTGTTTTTT
CDR3aa: CASSTGTHTGELFF

v_gene: TRBV6-1
j_gene: TRBJ1-4
abundance: .
len: 17
d_gene: TRBD1
CDR3nt: TGTGCCAGCAGTGGCGGACAGGTGATCTCAACTAATGAAAAACTGTTTTTT
CDR3aa: CASSGGQVISTNEKLFF

v_gene: TRBV9
j_gene: TRBJ1-4
abundance: .
len: 15
d_gene: .
CDR3nt: TGTGCCAGCAGCGTGAGAACGGGGGCTAATGAAAAACTGTTTTTT
CDR3aa: CASSVRTGANEKLFF

v_gene: TRBV30
j_gene: TRBJ1-5
abundance: few
len: 14
d_gene: .
CDR3nt: TGTGCCTGGAGTGTGTGGGATAGCAATCAGCCCCAGCATTTT
CDR3aa: CAWSVWDSNQPQHF

v_gene: TRBV5-1
j_gene: TRBJ2-3
abundance: .
len: 17
d_gene: TRBD2
CDR3nt: TGCGCCAGCAGCCCCATGACTAGCGGGGGGATCACAGATACGCAGTATTTT
CDR3aa: CASSPMTSGGITDTQYF

v_gene: TRBV6-6
j_gene: TRBJ1-6
abundance: few
len: 15
d_gene: .
CDR3nt: TGTGCCAGCAGTTACTCCGCCTCCTATAATTCACCCCTCCACTTT
CDR3aa: CASSYSASYNSPLHF

v_gene: TRBV27
j_gene: TRBJ1-5
abundance: .
len: 14
d_gene: TRBD1
CDR3nt: TGTGCCAGCAGTTTTGGGACAGGGCATCAGCCCCAGCATTTT
CDR3aa: CASSFGTGHQPQHF

v_gene: TRBV7-9
j_gene: TRBJ1-1
abundance: .
len: 14
d_gene: .
CDR3nt: TGTGCCAGCAGCTTGCCCCGGACGAACACTGAAGCTTTCTTT
CDR3aa: CASSLPRTNTEAFF

v_gene: TRBV9
j_gene: TRBJ1-3
abundance: .
len: 16
d_gene: TRBD1
CDR3nt: TGTGCCAGCAGCGCACAGGGGCCCTTCTCTGGAAACACCATATATTTT
CDR3aa: CASSAQGPFSGNTIYF